What follows are 3 T cell receptor beta chains derived from one specimen sequenced in a study of CD8+ T cells in alopecia areata. Sequencing relied on a cDNA template that was reverse transcribed from extracted RNA. The protocol was immunoSEQ multiplex PCR, while the TCRdb copy is restricted to in-frame clones and leaves out a portion. The sample holds roughly 32,000 clones, less than 75% seen once. The specimen was NKG2D-high CD8+ T cells sorted from blood. These receptors came from a human donor with alopecia areata.

The genes are TRBV5-1 and TRBJ2-1; TRBD2 matches at 10 bases. The germline V gene has CDR1 SGHRS and CDR2 YFSETQ. V shed 0 bases and J 5 bases; nucleotides not matched to a gene: 2. The CDR3 runs 15 residues. CDR3 bases: TGCGCCAGCAGCTTGGAAAGCGGGGGGGACAATGAGCAGTTCTTC. Translation: CASSLESGGDNEQFF.

This clone was seen only once. The rearrangement uses TRBV14 and TRBJ2-2; TRBD1 matches 7 bases. The CDR3 contains 16 residues. Germline loops: CDR1 SGHDN, CDR2 FVKESK. Trimming at V came to 0 bases and at J to 4 bases, leaving 5 bases not matched to a gene. The CDR3: CASSQDQQGFTGELFF. DNA of the CDR3: TGTGCCAGCAGCCAAGATCAACAGGGGTTCACCGGGGAGCTGTTTTTT.

This clone was seen a few times. The chain employs TRBV7-9 and TRBJ2-3; 9 positions match TRBD1. CDR1 and CDR2 (germline): SEHNR, FQNEAQ (reference sequence). Unmatched junction bases numbered 8, after V lost 5 bases and J lost 5 bases. The CDR3 extends over 15 amino acids. CDR3 sequence reads: CASSGQGRRGDTQYF. The CDR3 DNA reads TGTGCCAGCAGCGGACAGGGGAGGAGAGGAGATACGCAGTATTTT.